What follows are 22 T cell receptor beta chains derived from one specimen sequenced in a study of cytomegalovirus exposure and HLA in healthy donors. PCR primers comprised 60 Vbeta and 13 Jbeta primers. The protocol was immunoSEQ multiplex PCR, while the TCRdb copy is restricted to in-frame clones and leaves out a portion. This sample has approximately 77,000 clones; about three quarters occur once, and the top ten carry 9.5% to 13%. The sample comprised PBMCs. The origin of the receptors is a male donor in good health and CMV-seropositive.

The CDR3 DNA is TGCGCCAGCAGCCAAGAAGGAACTAATCCAGAGACCCAGTACTTC. This translates into CASSQEGTNPETQYF. The chain combines TRBV4-1 with TRBJ2-5; D not resolved. V lost 0 bases, J lost 4 bases, and 12 bases lay in between. The germline gives CDR1 MGHRA, CDR2 YSYEKL. CDR3 length equals 15 residues.

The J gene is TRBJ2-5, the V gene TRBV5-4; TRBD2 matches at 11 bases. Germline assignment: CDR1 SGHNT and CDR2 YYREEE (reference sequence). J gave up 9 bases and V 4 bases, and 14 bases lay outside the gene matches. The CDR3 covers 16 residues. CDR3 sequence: CASSGKGSGGGTAQYF. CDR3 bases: TGTGCCAGCAGCGGGAAGGGTAGCGGGGGGGGGACGGCCCAGTACTTC.

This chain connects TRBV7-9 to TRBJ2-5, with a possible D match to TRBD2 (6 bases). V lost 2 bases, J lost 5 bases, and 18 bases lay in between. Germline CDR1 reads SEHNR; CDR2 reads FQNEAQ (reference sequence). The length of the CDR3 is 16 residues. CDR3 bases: TGTGCCAGCAGCTTACTTTCGGGGACGGGGGTGGAGACCCAGTACTTC. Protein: CASSLLSGTGVETQYF.

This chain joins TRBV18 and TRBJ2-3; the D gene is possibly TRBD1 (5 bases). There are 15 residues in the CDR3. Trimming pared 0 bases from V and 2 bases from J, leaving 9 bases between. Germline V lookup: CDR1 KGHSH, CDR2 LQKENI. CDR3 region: CASSPPGDLTDTQYF. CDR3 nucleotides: TGTGCCAGCTCACCACCAGGGGATCTCACAGATACGCAGTATTTT.

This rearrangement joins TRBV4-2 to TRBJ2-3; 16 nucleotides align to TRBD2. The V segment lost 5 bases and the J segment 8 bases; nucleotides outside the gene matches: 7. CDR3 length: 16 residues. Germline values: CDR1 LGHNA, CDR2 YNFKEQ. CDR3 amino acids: CASSDGTSGGAATQYF. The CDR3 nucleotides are TGTGCCAGCAGCGACGGGACTAGCGGGGGGGCAGCTACGCAGTATTTT.

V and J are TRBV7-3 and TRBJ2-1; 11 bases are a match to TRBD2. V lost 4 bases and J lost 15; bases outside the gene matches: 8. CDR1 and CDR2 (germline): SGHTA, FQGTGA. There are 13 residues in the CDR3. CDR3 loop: CASSSIAGGPPFF. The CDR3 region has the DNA TGTGCCAGCAGCTCGATAGCGGGGGGGCCGCCGTTCTTC.

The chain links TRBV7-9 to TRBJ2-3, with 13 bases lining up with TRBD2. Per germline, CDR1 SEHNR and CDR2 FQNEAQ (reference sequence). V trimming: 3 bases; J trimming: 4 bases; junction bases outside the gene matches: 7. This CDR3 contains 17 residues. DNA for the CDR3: TGTGCCAGCAGCTTCGCACCAGGACTAGCGGGAGCAGATACGCAGTATTTT. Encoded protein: CASSFAPGLAGADTQYF.

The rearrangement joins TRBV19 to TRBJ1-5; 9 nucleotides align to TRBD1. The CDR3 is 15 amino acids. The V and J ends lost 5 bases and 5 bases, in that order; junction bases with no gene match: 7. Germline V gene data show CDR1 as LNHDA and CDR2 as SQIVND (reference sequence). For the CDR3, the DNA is TGTGCCAGTAGTCCGTTGGACAGGGGCGATCAGCCCCAGCATTTT. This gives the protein CASSPLDRGDQPQHF. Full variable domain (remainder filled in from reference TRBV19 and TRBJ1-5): DGGITQSPKYLFRKEGQNVTLSCEQNLNHDAMYWYRQDPGQGLRLIYYSQIVNDFQKGDIAEGYSVSREKKESFPLTVTSAQKNPTAFYLCASSPLDRGDQPQHFGDGTRLSIL.

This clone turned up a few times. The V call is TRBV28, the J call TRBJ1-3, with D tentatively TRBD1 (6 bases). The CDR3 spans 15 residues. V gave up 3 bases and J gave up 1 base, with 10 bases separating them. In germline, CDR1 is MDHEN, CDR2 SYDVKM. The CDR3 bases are TGTGCCAGCAGTTTGTATACAGGGTCTGGAAACACCATATATTTT. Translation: CASSLYTGSGNTIYF.

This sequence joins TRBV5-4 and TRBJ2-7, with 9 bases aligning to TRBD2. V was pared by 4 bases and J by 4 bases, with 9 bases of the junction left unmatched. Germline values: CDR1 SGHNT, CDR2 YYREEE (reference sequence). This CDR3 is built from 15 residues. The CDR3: CASSPLAGLRYEQYF. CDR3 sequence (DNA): TGTGCCAGCAGCCCTCTAGCGGGACTAAGGTACGAGCAGTACTTC.

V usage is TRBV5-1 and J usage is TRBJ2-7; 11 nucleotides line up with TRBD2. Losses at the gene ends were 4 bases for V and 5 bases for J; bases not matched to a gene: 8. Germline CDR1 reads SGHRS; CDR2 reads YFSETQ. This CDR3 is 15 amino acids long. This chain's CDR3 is CASSPGTSGSNEQYF. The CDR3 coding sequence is TGCGCCAGCAGCCCGGGGACTAGCGGCTCGAACGAGCAGTACTTC.

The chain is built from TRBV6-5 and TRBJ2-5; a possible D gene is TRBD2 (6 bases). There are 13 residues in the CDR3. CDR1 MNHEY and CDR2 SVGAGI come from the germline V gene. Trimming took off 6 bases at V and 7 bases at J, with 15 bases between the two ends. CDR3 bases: TGTGCCAGCAGCTGGACGGAGGAGGGGACCCAGTACTTC. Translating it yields CASSWTEEGTQYF.

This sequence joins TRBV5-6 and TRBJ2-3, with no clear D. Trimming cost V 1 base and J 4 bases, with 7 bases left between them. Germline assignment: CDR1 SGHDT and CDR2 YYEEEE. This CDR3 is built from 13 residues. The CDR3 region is CASSLFSSDTQYF. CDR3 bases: TGTGCCAGCAGCTTGTTCTCGTCAGATACGCAGTATTTT.

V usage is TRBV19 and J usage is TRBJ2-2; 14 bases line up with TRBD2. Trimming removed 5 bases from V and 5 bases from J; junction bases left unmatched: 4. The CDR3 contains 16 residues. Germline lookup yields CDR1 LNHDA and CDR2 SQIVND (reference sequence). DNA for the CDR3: TGTGCCAGTAGTCGGACTAGCGGGAGGCGGACCGGGGAGCTGTTTTTT. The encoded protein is CASSRTSGRRTGELFF. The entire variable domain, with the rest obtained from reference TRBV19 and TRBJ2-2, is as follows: DGGITQSPKYLFRKEGQNVTLSCEQNLNHDAMYWYRQDPGQGLRLIYYSQIVNDFQKGDIAEGYSVSREKKESFPLTVTSAQKNPTAFYLCASSRTSGRRTGELFFGEGSRLTVL.

The CDR3 here is CASSLRAQAGQETQYF. In DNA form, the CDR3 reads TGTGCCAGCAGCTTACGGGCCCAGGCGGGCCAAGAGACCCAGTACTTC. This rearrangement joins TRBV9 to TRBJ2-5, with D possibly being TRBD2 (5 bases). CDR1 is SGDLS and CDR2 is YYNGEE in the germline V gene. The CDR3 has 16 residues. Between the trimmed V and J ends, which lost 4 bases and 1 base, there was a span of 17 bases.

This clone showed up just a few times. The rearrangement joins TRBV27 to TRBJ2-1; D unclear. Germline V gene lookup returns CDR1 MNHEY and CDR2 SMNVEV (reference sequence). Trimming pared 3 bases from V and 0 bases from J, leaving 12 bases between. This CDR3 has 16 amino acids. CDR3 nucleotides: TGTGCCAGCAGTTTTAGTGCCCCGAGCTCCTACAATGAGCAGTTCTTC. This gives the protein CASSFSAPSSYNEQFF.

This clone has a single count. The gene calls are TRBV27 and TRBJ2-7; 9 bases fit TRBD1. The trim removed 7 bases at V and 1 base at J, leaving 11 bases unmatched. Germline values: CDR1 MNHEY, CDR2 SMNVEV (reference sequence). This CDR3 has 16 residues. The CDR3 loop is CASTEFGTGPSYEQYF. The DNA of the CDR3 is TGTGCCAGCACCGAATTTGGGACAGGGCCTTCCTACGAGCAGTACTTC.

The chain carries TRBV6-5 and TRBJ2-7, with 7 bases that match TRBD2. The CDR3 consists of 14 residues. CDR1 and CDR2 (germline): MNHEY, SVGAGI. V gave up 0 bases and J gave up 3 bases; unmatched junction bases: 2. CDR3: CASSYSGGSYEQYF. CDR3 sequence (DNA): TGTGCCAGCAGTTACTCGGGGGGGAGCTACGAGCAGTACTTC.

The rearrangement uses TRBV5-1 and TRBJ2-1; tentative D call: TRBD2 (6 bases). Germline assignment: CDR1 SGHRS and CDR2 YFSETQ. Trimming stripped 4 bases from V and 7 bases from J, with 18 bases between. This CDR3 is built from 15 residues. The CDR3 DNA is TGCGCCAGCAGCCAAGATAACGGGGGTGGGAATGAGCAGTTCTTC. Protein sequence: CASSQDNGGGNEQFF.

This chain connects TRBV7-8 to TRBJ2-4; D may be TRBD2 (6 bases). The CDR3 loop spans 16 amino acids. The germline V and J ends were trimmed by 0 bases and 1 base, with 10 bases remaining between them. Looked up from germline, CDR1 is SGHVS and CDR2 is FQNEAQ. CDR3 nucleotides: TGTGCCAGCAGCTTAGCTAGCGGAACGGCCAAAAACATTCAGTACTTC. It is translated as CASSLASGTAKNIQYF. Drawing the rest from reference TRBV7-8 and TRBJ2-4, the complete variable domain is GAGVSQSPRYKVAKRGQDVALRCDPISGHVSLFWYQQALGQGPEFLTYFQNEAQLDKSGLPSDRFFAERPEGSVSTLKIQRTQQEDSAVYLCASSLASGTAKNIQYFGAGTRLSVL.

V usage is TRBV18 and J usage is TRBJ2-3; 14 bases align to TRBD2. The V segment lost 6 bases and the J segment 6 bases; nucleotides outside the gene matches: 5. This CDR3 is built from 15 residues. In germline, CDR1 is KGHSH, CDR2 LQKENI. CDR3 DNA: TGTGCCAGCTCCCACGGACTAGCGGGAGGTGATACGCAGTATTTT. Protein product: CASSHGLAGGDTQYF. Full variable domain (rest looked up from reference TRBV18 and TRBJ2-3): NAGVMQNPRHLVRRRGQEARLRCSPMKGHSHVYWYRQLPEEGLKFMVYLQKENIIDESGMPKERFSAEFPKEGPSILRIQQVVRGDSAAYFCASSHGLAGGDTQYFGPGTRLTVL.

CDR3 region: CASSPLESGPPAYGYTF. CDR3 DNA sequence: TGTGCCAGCTCACCCCTCGAGAGCGGCCCACCCGCCTATGGCTACACCTTC. This sequence joins TRBV18 and TRBJ1-2; the D is unclear. Germline V gives CDR1 KGHSH, CDR2 LQKENI. V lost 3 bases and J lost 4, with 21 bases in between. The CDR3 loop spans 17 amino acids.